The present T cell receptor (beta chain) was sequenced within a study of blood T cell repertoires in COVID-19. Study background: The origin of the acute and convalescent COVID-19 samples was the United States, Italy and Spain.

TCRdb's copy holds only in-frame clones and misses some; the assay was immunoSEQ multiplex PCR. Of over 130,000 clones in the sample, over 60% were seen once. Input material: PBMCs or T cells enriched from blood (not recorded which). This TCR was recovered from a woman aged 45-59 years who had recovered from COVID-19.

The chain's CDR3 is CASTRNSYNSPLHF. The CDR3 DNA reads as TGTGCCAGCACGCGGAACTCCTATAATTCACCCCTCCACTTT. The chain links TRBV2 to TRBJ1-6; D ambiguous. Between the trimmed V and J ends, which lost 7 bases and 0 bases, there was a span of 7 bases. Looked up from germline, CDR1 is SNHLY and CDR2 is FYNNEI. The CDR3 has 14 amino acids.